This T cell receptor (beta chain) was documented in a study of PD-L1 blockade in urothelial cancer. Study at large: A median of approximately 150,000 T cells was found in the blood samples.

Of note for this clone: Its antigen is still unknown.

General study findings and limits: Durable benefit accompanied greater 3-week expansion of tumor-associated blood clones. Pretreatment peripheral blood TCR clonality that fell below the median predicted better survival among the patients studied.

Profiling relied on immunoSEQ multiplex PCR, and the TCRdb table lists in-frame clones only, not all of them. The sample holds approximately 79,000 clones; roughly nine tenths are singletons and the top ten take 4.5% to 7%. Deletions cut 2 bases from V and 7 bases from J, with 12 bases between. This CDR3 comprises 15 residues. Germline V lookup: CDR1 MNHEY, CDR2 SVGAGI. The sample was PBMCs, taken around atezolizumab (anti-PD-L1) treatment. This chain connects TRBV6-5 to TRBJ1-6, with D tentatively TRBD1 (6 bases). The receptor was isolated from a woman aged 70-85 years with urothelial cancer. In nucleotides, the CDR3 is TGTGCCAGCAGTTACATGTCGCAGGGGAATTCACCCCTCCACTTT. Encoded protein: CASSYMSQGNSPLHF.